This T cell receptor (beta chain) was recorded in a study of blood T cell repertoires in COVID-19. Study background: Material from acute and convalescent COVID-19 was sourced from the United States, Italy and Spain. T cells, B-cell-depleted T cells, or PBMCs provided the cDNA or gDNA that served as material.

A remark on this clone: One junction end disagrees with the germline gene, perhaps due to a read error.

Authors' analysis steps: Scientists estimated how many nucleated cells there were by amplifying reference gene primers. Some clones are missing from TCRdb's copy, which holds only in-frame ones; the method was immunoSEQ multiplex PCR. V and J calls and clone size are as listed in that table; D and trimming were resolved from the DNA. The repertoire holds some 38,000 clones, approximately 80% seen once, with 8% to 10% in the top ten. CDR1 is LNHDA and CDR2 is SQIVND in the germline V gene (reference sequence). The CDR3 length is 16 residues. The sequenced sample was peripheral blood. V and J are TRBV19 and TRBJ2-7, with a tentative D call TRBD2 (5 bases). The TCR comes from a man between 60 and 75 years old in a cohort sampled during active COVID-19. The CDR3 DNA reads as TGTGCCAGTAGTATAATCCCGGGGTTGGCCTCCAACGAGCAGTACTTC. Its protein product is CASSIIPGLASNEQYF.